In this sample, the clone carrying this T cell receptor beta chain turned up many times. The CDR3 totals 15 residues. Germline values: CDR1 SGHTA, CDR2 FQGNSA. The V end was cut by 0 bases, the J end by 0 bases, with 9 bases between. With a J-beta primer mix and a sample-barcoded 5' primer, a second PCR ran roughly 6 to 11 cycles. In TCRdb, the 5' RACE reads were re-called with MiXCR into one record per CDR3 protein. The table records about 770,000 distinct CDR3 sequences, 40% to 50% of them present only once. This record belongs to a study of blood T cells in healthy people across ages. The receptor was isolated from a man aged 60 to 75 in good health. The gene calls are TRBV7-2 and TRBJ2-7, with D perhaps given as TRBD1 or TRBD2 (6 bases each). Source material: blood. The CDR3, as DNA: TGTGCCAGCAGCTTAGCGGGGGGCCCCTCCTACGAGCAGTACTTC. It encodes CASSLAGGPSYEQYF.